The 7 T cell receptor beta chains listed next were all sequenced from one sample in a study of T cell clonality in common variable immunodeficiency. Study conclusions and caveats: Common variable immunodeficiency TCR beta sequences reportedly had fewer deletions and N-nucleotide insertions.

The protocol was immunoSEQ multiplex PCR, while the TCRdb copy is restricted to in-frame clones and leaves out a portion. The sample holds more than 9,000 clones, and no clone turns up only once. Which antigens these TCRs recognize remains unknown. The sequencing sample was made of peripheral blood mononuclear cells. These receptors all stem from a human donor with common variable immunodeficiency.

This clone is labeled large. The sequence runs out 3 residues before the end of the CDR3; the remainder is reconstructed from the germline J gene. This chain connects TRBV5-1 to TRBJ2-1; 12 bases map to TRBD1. CDR1 is SGHRS, CDR2 YFSETQ, per germline. After removal of 1 base from V and 8 bases from J, the junction contained 4 bases not matched to a gene. The CDR3 extends over 15 amino acids. The CDR3 spells CASSLSGQGAHEQFF. The covered CDR3 bases are TGCGCCAGCAGCTTGTCGGGACAGGGGGCCCATGAG.

Concerning this clone itself: At one end, the junction sequence differs from germline, possibly due to a read error. The read falls 3 residues short of the CDR3 end, and the missing part is taken from the germline J gene. The chain uses TRBV7-7 and TRBJ2-1; 10 bases align to TRBD2. The V gene's germline CDR1 is SSHAT and CDR2 FNYEAQ (reference sequence). This CDR3 contains 15 residues. CDR3 DNA (partial): TGTGCTAGCAGCTTAGGCCTAGCGGGAGTAGGTGAG. It encodes CASSLGLAGVGE. The CDR3, in full, reads CASSLGLAGVGEQFF.

With regard to this clone: Read coverage stops 3 residues before the CDR3 terminus; the germline J gene supplies the remainder. This chain uses TRBV5-1 with TRBJ2-5; D may be TRBD2 (6 bases). This CDR3 is 14 amino acids long. Deletions cut 5 bases from V and 1 base from J, with 12 bases between. CDR1 and CDR2 from the germline V gene are SGHRS and YFSETQ. The CDR3 sequence is CASRVVSGQETQYF. The sequenced part of the CDR3 DNA is TGCGCCAGCAGGGTCGTTAGCGGCCAAGAGACC.

There are a few counts of this clone. Read data end 3 residues before the CDR3 end; the end is taken from the germline J gene. The V call is TRBV30, the J call TRBJ2-7, with TRBD2 matching 7 bases. The CDR3 covers 14 residues. Per the germline V gene, CDR1 is GTSNPN and CDR2 is SVGIG (reference sequence). Trimming removed 0 bases from V and 3 bases from J; junction bases left unmatched: 5. The sequenced CDR3 bases are TGTGCCTGGAGTGTTGCGCTAGCGGTCTACGAG. Protein: CAWSVALAVYE. The whole CDR3 sequence reads CAWSVALAVYEQYF.

As regards this clone: The read stops 3 residues short of the end of the CDR3; the missing end is completed from the germline J gene. The J gene is TRBJ2-5, the V gene TRBV19; 9 bases map to TRBD2. The CDR3 runs to 15 residues. V shed 3 bases, J shed 4 bases, and the junction held 6 bases outside the gene matches. Germline-derived CDR1 and CDR2 are LNHDA and SQIVND (reference sequence). The CDR3 reads CASSILREGPETQYF. CDR3 bases read: TGTGCCAGTAGTATCTTGCGGGAGGGCCCAGAGACC.

Partial CDR3 DNA: TGTGCCAGCTCAACAAAGACAGAGTCACCC. As protein: CASSTKTESP. Given in full, the CDR3 is CASSTKTESPLHF. The V and J genes are TRBV18 and TRBJ1-6, with D perhaps matching TRBD1 (5 bases). The read comes to an end 3 residues before the CDR3 does, leaving the germline J gene to fill in the end. CDR1 is KGHSH and CDR2 is LQKENI in the germline V gene. Between the trimmed V and J ends, which lost 5 bases and 10 bases, there was a span of 12 bases. The CDR3 length is 13 residues.

As to this clone: The CDR3 is cut off 3 residues early in the read; its end comes from the germline J gene. This chain uses TRBV18 with TRBJ1-3; the D gene is possibly TRBD1 (5 bases). CDR1 is KGHSH, CDR2 LQKENI, per germline. The CDR3 consists of 17 residues. Deletions cut 2 bases from V and 0 bases from J, with 14 bases between. The CDR3 loop reads CASSPGRGSSSGNTIYF. CDR3 DNA (partial): TGTGCCAGCTCACCAGGTCGGGGGTCCAGCTCTGGAAACACC.